The next 24 T cell receptor beta chains were all read from a single sample in a study of technical replicates of blood from a handful of donors. Assay used: immunoSEQ multiplex PCR; TCRdb lists only in-frame clones, some missing. This table has more than 90,000 clones, 90% to 96% appearing once. Sequenced: T cells isolated from PBMCs. These receptors all come from a human donor in good health.

The chain combines TRBV11-3 with TRBJ2-5, with 8 bases lining up with TRBD2. In germline, CDR1 is SGHNT, CDR2 YENEEA. V trimming: 1 base; J trimming: 3 bases; junction bases outside the gene matches: 4. CDR3 length equals 15 residues. CDR3: CASSLGAAGEETQYF. The CDR3 bases are TGTGCCAGCAGCTTAGGTGCAGCGGGAGAAGAGACCCAGTACTTC.

This sequence joins TRBV6-4 and TRBJ2-3, with 10 positions matching TRBD2. Trimming took 3 bases from V and 3 from J; bases not matched to a gene: 0. Germline loops: CDR1 MRHNA, CDR2 SNTAGT. This CDR3 has 14 amino acids. CDR3 in DNA: TGTGCCAGCAGTGAAGCGGGAGGGACAGATACGCAGTATTTT. Residues: CASSEAGGTDTQYF.

This clone was picked up one time. The chain has TRBV2 and TRBJ1-1, with D tentatively TRBD1 (6 bases). The germline V gene has CDR1 SNHLY and CDR2 FYNNEI. CDR3 size: 19 residues. The V end was cut by 5 bases, the J end by 0 bases, with 25 bases between. The CDR3 loop is CASSTGHRNRLRMNTEAFF. CDR3 DNA sequence: TGTGCCAGCAGTACGGGACACCGCAACCGCCTTCGTATGAACACTGAAGCTTTCTTT.

This chain joins TRBV7-2 and TRBJ1-1, with D maybe TRBD1 (5 bases). The V end lost 8 bases, the J end lost 3 bases, and 16 bases lay between the germline ends. Germline V gives CDR1 SGHTA, CDR2 FQGNSA. CDR3 size: 14 residues. CDR3 sequence (DNA): TGTGCCAGCGATTATGGGCCAGGGCACACTGAAGCTTTCTTT. This translates into CASDYGPGHTEAFF.

The genes are TRBV10-1 and TRBJ2-3; D perhaps matches TRBD2 (5 bases). Per germline, CDR1 WNHNN and CDR2 SYGVQD (reference sequence). This CDR3 is built from 14 residues. V was trimmed by 4 bases and J by 2 bases, leaving 10 bases between them. CDR3 nucleotides: TGCGCCAGCAGTGTCCGGGAACCCACAGATACGCAGTATTTT. This gives the protein CASSVREPTDTQYF.

The genes are TRBV13 and TRBJ2-2; 10 nucleotides agree with TRBD2. Germline V gene lookup returns CDR1 PRHDT and CDR2 FYEKMQ (reference sequence). V trimming: 0 bases; J trimming: 6 bases; junction bases outside the gene matches: 1. The CDR3 totals 15 residues. The chain's CDR3 is CASSLGSGRAGELFF. CDR3 in DNA: TGTGCCAGCAGCTTAGGCAGCGGGAGGGCCGGGGAGCTGTTTTTT.

The V gene is TRBV15, the J gene TRBJ2-3; 9 positions agree with TRBD2. J was trimmed by 5 bases and V by 7 bases; bases with no gene match: 7. The CDR3 runs 14 residues. CDR1 and CDR2 from the germline V gene are LNHNV and YYDKDF (reference sequence). CDR3 DNA: TGTGCCACCACTAGCGGGAAGTTCGTAGATACGCAGTATTTT. Translated, it gives CATTSGKFVDTQYF.

This clone was recorded only once. V and J are TRBV5-1 and TRBJ1-1; D not resolved. The CDR3 has 13 residues. Trimming left V 1 base short and J 0 bases short, with 4 bases between. In germline, CDR1 is SGHRS, CDR2 YFSETQ. CDR3 residues: CASSLSMNTEAFF. The CDR3 DNA reads TGCGCCAGCAGCTTGAGCATGAACACTGAAGCTTTCTTT.

The genes are TRBV6-5 and TRBJ1-1; the D gene is possibly TRBD1 (5 bases). The germline gives CDR1 MNHEY, CDR2 SVGAGI. This CDR3 is 12 amino acids long. Trimming removed 4 bases from V and 8 bases from J, with 11 bases in between. The CDR3 bases are TGTGCCAGCAGTTCTACCTACAGGGAAGCTTTCTTT. Translating gives CASSSTYREAFF.

V is TRBV21-1 and J is TRBJ2-7; no DNA check was done on the table's D call, TRBD1. TRBV21-1 is given as a pseudogene. CDR3 length: 17 amino acids. CDR3: CASSKAPMGQGLGEQYF. The CDR3, as DNA: TGTGCCAGCAGCAAAGCGCCTATGGGACAGGGATTGGGTGAGCAGTACTTC.

The chain has TRBV11-1 and TRBJ2-1; D call uncertain. The CDR3 is made up of 15 amino acids. The germline V gene has CDR1 SGHAT and CDR2 FQDESV (reference sequence). Trimming removed 8 bases at V and 0 bases at J, with 14 bases between. The CDR3 bases are TGTGCCAGCTCTGGAGATCCTCCCTCCTACAATGAGCAGTTCTTC. Its translation is CASSGDPPSYNEQFF.

The rearrangement links TRBV28 to TRBJ2-2; no definite D call. This CDR3 spans 12 amino acids. Trimming cost V 10 bases and J 1 base, with 7 bases left between them. Germline-derived CDR1 and CDR2 are MDHEN and SYDVKM. CDR3 sequence (DNA): TGTGCCACCTTTGTGAACACCGGGGAGCTGTTTTTT. It specifies CATFVNTGELFF.

The rearrangement uses TRBV5-4 and TRBJ2-3; TRBD1 agrees at 7 bases. The junction had 5 bases not matched to a gene; V was cut back by 1 base and J by 3 bases. Per germline, CDR1 SGHNT and CDR2 YYREEE (reference sequence). The CDR3 is 15 amino acids. Here the CDR3 DNA reads TGTGCCAGCAGCTTGAGGGCAGGGGGTACAGATACGCAGTATTTT. Protein sequence: CASSLRAGGTDTQYF.

V usage is TRBV5-1 and J usage is TRBJ2-2, with TRBD1 as a possible D gene (6 bases). The CDR3 loop spans 15 amino acids. With 4 bases removed from V and 0 bases from J, the gap between germline ends came to 10 bases. Germline values: CDR1 SGHRS, CDR2 YFSETQ. The DNA of the CDR3 is TGCGCCAGCAGCGGTGGGACATCGAACACCGGGGAGCTGTTTTTT. It is translated as CASSGGTSNTGELFF.

CDR3: CASREDRVRGYTF. CDR3 DNA: TGTGCCAGCAGGGAGGACAGGGTACGTGGCTACACCTTC. The chain combines TRBV6-1 with TRBJ1-2; 8 bases map to TRBD1. The CDR3 consists of 13 residues. Germline CDR1 MNHNS, CDR2 SASEGT. With V trimmed by 6 bases and J by 7 bases, 7 bases remained unmatched.

As to this clone: At the DNA level, this CDR3 is encoded by other sequences in the same sample as well. V is TRBV9 and J is TRBJ2-3, with D possibly being TRBD2 (6 bases). The CDR3 is 13 residues long. CDR1 SGDLS and CDR2 YYNGEE come from the germline V gene. V lost 0 bases, J lost 6 bases, and 8 bases lay in between. The chain's CDR3 is CASSVAGADTQYF. The DNA of the CDR3 is TGTGCCAGCAGCGTAGCGGGAGCGGATACGCAGTATTTT.

CDR3 loop: CASSLRLNTEAFF. The CDR3 region has the DNA TGCGCCAGCAGCTTACGGTTGAACACTGAAGCTTTCTTT. The genes are TRBV5-1 and TRBJ1-1; no definite D call. Per the germline V gene, CDR1 is SGHRS and CDR2 is YFSETQ. This CDR3 region has 13 residues. V was pared by 2 bases and J by 0 bases, with 5 bases between.

This chain connects TRBV7-3 to TRBJ1-6; weak D call: TRBD1 (5 bases). The CDR3 is made up of 13 amino acids. Germline V gene sequence: CDR1 SGHTA, CDR2 FQGTGA. V was shortened by 5 bases and J by 9 bases, with 11 bases between the two germline ends. The CDR3 loop reads CASSPTGGSPLHF. In nucleotides, the CDR3 is TGTGCCAGCAGCCCGACGGGGGGTTCACCCCTCCACTTT.

V is TRBV5-1 and J is TRBJ2-1; 8 bases align to TRBD2. The V and J ends lost 0 bases and 4 bases, in that order; junction bases with no gene match: 6. Germline V gene data show CDR1 as SGHRS and CDR2 as YFSETQ. The CDR3 sequence is 16 residues long. The CDR3 is CASSLAGQREYNEQFF. CDR3 DNA sequence: TGCGCCAGCAGCTTGGCCGGGCAGCGGGAGTACAATGAGCAGTTCTTC. Supplemented by reference TRBV5-1 and TRBJ2-1, the full variable domain reads KAGVTQTPRYLIKTRGQQVTLSCSPISGHRSVSWYQQTPGQGLQFLFEYFSETQRNKGNFPGRFSGRQFSNSRSEMNVSTLELGDSALYLCASSLAGQREYNEQFFGPGTRLTVL.

This rearrangement joins TRBV19 to TRBJ2-2; the match to TRBD2 covers 8 bases. The V gene's germline CDR1 is LNHDA and CDR2 SQIVND (reference sequence). Losses at the gene ends were 10 bases for V and 4 bases for J; bases not matched to a gene: 11. The CDR3 covers 15 residues. CDR3 loop: CATPSAGVGTGELFF. CDR3 DNA sequence: TGTGCCACCCCCTCAGCGGGAGTAGGCACCGGGGAGCTGTTTTTT.

This rearrangement joins TRBV14 to TRBJ2-6, with a possible D match to TRBD1 (6 bases). The CDR3 has 14 amino acids. V shed 6 bases and J shed 1 base, with 7 bases lying between them. From germline, CDR1 is SGHDN and CDR2 FVKESK. Here the CDR3 DNA reads TGTGCCAGCAGGACAGGTTCTGGGGCCAACGTCCTGACTTTC. Translation gives CASRTGSGANVLTF.

The J gene is TRBJ2-2, the V gene TRBV9; D might be TRBD1 (6 bases). Germline CDR1 SGDLS, CDR2 YYNGEE. Trimming took off 4 bases at V and 2 bases at J, with 12 bases between the two ends. CDR3 length equals 15 residues. CDR3 sequence: CASSWHRDNTGELFF. The CDR3, as DNA: TGTGCCAGCAGCTGGCACAGGGACAACACCGGGGAGCTGTTTTTT.

The J gene is TRBJ2-7, the V gene TRBV6-5, with TRBD2 as a possible D gene (6 bases). CDR1 MNHEY and CDR2 SVGAGI come from the germline V gene. The CDR3 runs to 14 residues. V was shortened by 2 bases and J by 2 bases, with 10 bases between the two germline ends. CDR3 DNA sequence: TGTGCCAGCAGTTACCTACGGGGGACCTACGAGCAGTACTTC. It encodes CASSYLRGTYEQYF.

The chain links TRBV4-1 to TRBJ1-5, with D unclear. The CDR3 has 15 residues. V was clipped by 6 bases and J by 3 bases, with 15 bases between them. Germline-derived CDR1 and CDR2 are MGHRA and YSYEKL. The CDR3 sequence is CASRGYSGNNQPQHF. As DNA, the CDR3 is TGCGCCAGCAGAGGCTATAGCGGGAACAATCAGCCCCAGCATTTT.